This T cell receptor (beta chain) was sequenced for a study of T cells in localized non-small cell lung cancer (TCRdb year 2020). In terms of the full investigation: T cell repertoires of fewer than 250 early-stage NSCLC patients were analyzed, with tumors being compared against uninvolved tumor-adjacent lungs. The cohort consisted of 236 treatment-naive NSCLC patients whose localized lung tumors had been resected. The mean age of the NSCLC patients was about 70 years, with 120 to 150 men and about a hundred women. General study outcomes and caveats: Multi-region tumor sequencing was not performed, so intratumor heterogeneity could not be excluded. A median of about 55 of the top 100 tumor clones were detected in paired uninvolved adjacent lung, and about 29 of these tumor clones were also found among the top 100 clones of the paired uninvolved adjacent lung. The highest T cell clonality was observed in uninvolved tumor-adjacent lung, where clonality exceeded that of tumor, suggesting that antigenic responses were more focused in uninvolved tumor-adjacent lung. Because of the exploratory design, TCR variables were selected using unadjusted p-values without false-discovery rate correction. Longer overall survival was associated with higher blood T cell density, whereas shorter survival was associated with higher adjacent-lung clonality.

The immunoSEQ Assay was used to sequence TCR beta CDR3 regions from DNA. Per the original workflow: To compute T cell density, TCR beta template counts were normalized to usable DNA, which was estimated by amplifying housekeeping genes. The preseqR package was used to estimate richness by extrapolating to 400,000 templates for PBMC samples and to 120,000 templates for tissue samples. Clonality was defined by subtracting Pielou's evenness from one. To identify tissue-enriched TCRs, differential abundance testing was run on productive amino-acid clonotypes with a minimum total count of 5 and an alpha of 0.1. The Jaccard Index and the Morisita Overlap Index were used to measure repertoire overlap between compartments. GLIPH grouped TCR beta CDR3s together with public tetramer-defined viral CDR3s, and a viral motif had to include at least three viral sequences and also show V-gene enrichment. The source is immuneACCESS, and TCRdb retained only in-frame sequences with V and J called. Part of the clones is not carried over; for the studies checked, unresolved V genes explain less than half of this, and the remainder is unexplained. The V and J calls and clone size come from that table; D and trimming were worked out from the DNA. This sample lists about 21,000 clones; about 90% were detected once. The ten largest clones represent more than 6% of the sample.

At diagnosis, peripheral blood, uninvolved tumor-adjacent lung and tumor were collected and were preserved as a mix of fresh-frozen and FFPE material. For TCR repertoire profiling, the blood samples were analyzed as peripheral blood mononuclear cells. V is reduced by 2 bases and J by 2 bases, leaving a spacing of 8 bases between them. CDR1 and CDR2 are drawn from the germline V gene (reference sequence): SGHKS, YYEKEE. The CDR3 holds 14 amino acids from the cysteine to the phenylalanine. The only DNA kept is the CDR3, 42 bases in frame from the first base. Comments on this clone: Which antigen it targets is not known. The sample holds no much larger clone one base away, and base qualities are not on file.

The source was peripheral blood, collected before any cancer treatment. The receptor was isolated from a male donor aged 60 or over with stage I squamous cell lung carcinoma. The sequence links TRBV5-5 to TRBJ1-5; the D segment cannot be called with confidence. The CDR3 protein: CASSFGRGNQPQHF. The DNA reads TGTGCCAGCAGCTTCGGGCGGGGCAATCAGCCCCAGCATTTT.